This T cell receptor (beta chain) originates from a study of CD8 T cells in Susac syndrome. CDR1 is LNHDA, CDR2 SQIVND, per germline (reference sequence). The CDR3 spans 16 residues. V shed 3 bases and J shed 0 bases, with 12 bases lying between them. cDNA came from roughly 0.47 to 1 ug RNA primed by random hexamers. TCR beta CDR3 was amplified by immunoSEQ multiplex PCR. This amplification extended across 54 Vbeta and 13 Jbeta segments. MiXCR was run by TCRdb on the immunoSEQ multiplex PCR reads, yielding one entry per CDR3 protein. The sample lists about 160,000 distinct CDR3 sequences, roughly 95% seen once, with roughly 0.099% in the top ten.

Material: CD4+ T cells from PBMCs. This receptor was obtained from a human donor with multiple sclerosis. V and J are TRBV19 and TRBJ1-5; D perhaps matches TRBD1 (6 bases). The CDR3 here is CASSIRTALSNQPQHF. The CDR3 nucleotides read TGTGCCAGTAGTATTAGGACAGCTCTTAGCAATCAGCCCCAGCATTTT.